One and the same sample provided the 10 T cell receptor beta chains below, sequenced in a study of T-cell memory formation after mild COVID-19. A single record per CDR3 protein comes from TCRdb applying MiXCR to the 5' RACE reads. The table records about 110,000 distinct CDR3 sequences, roughly 19% of them present only once. The sequencing sample was made of PBMCs or a T cell subset sorted from them (not recorded which). Every receptor here comes from a young man who had mild COVID-19 (a few samples of this study predate the infection). Cell type and time point are not known.

The chain couples TRBV5-1 to TRBJ2-5, with D tentatively TRBD2 (5 bases). Per germline, CDR1 SGHRS and CDR2 YFSETQ. This CDR3 region has 13 residues. V lost 2 bases and J 5 bases, leaving 10 bases between the germline ends. The CDR3 spells CASSFAGAETQYF. In DNA, the CDR3 is TGCGCCAGCAGCTTTGCGGGTGCTGAGACCCAGTACTTC.

The V call is TRBV20-1, the J call TRBJ1-5; no firm D call. Trimming removed 2 bases from V and 1 base from J, with 9 bases in between. There are 14 residues in the CDR3. Germline CDR1 and CDR2: DFQATT and SNEGSKA (reference sequence). CDR3 sequence: CSARSQSSNQPQHF. The CDR3 DNA reads as TGCAGTGCTAGATCGCAGTCAAGCAATCAGCCCCAGCATTTT.

This clonotype was picked up many times. V gene TRBV12-3 or TRBV12-4 combines with J gene TRBJ2-6; no clear D gene. Trimming left V 3 bases short and J 1 base short, with 7 bases between. The CDR3 contains 15 residues. The CDR3 sequence: CASSLGDSGANVLTF. In nucleotides, the CDR3 is TGTGCCAGCAGTTTGGGTGATTCTGGGGCCAACGTCCTGACTTTC.

The CDR3 DNA sequence: TGCAGTGCTCACTCCCAGGGAAGGAACACTGAAGCTTTCTTT. This gives the protein CSAHSQGRNTEAFF. This chain connects TRBV20-1 to TRBJ1-1; a weak D match, TRBD1 (5 bases). The V and J ends lost 5 bases and 1 base respectively, with 14 bases between them. The CDR3 length is 14 residues. Germline values: CDR1 DFQATT, CDR2 SNEGSKA (reference sequence).

The chain employs TRBV18 and TRBJ1-2; D remains unclear. V dropped 0 bases and J dropped 8 bases, with 13 bases sitting between them. There are 14 residues in the CDR3. CDR1 is KGHSH, CDR2 LQKENI, per germline. The CDR3 coding sequence is TGTGCCAGCTCACCACCCTACACCCGGGTCGGCTACACCTTC. Amino acid sequence: CASSPPYTRVGYTF.

This clonotype occurred a few times. CDR3 sequence: CSAASGAHTDTQYF. Here the CDR3 DNA reads TGCAGTGCGGCCTCCGGGGCCCACACAGATACGCAGTATTTT. This sequence joins TRBV20-1 and TRBJ2-3, with D perhaps being TRBD1 or TRBD2 (5 bases each). Per germline, CDR1 DFQATT and CDR2 SNEGSKA (reference sequence). The CDR3 loop spans 14 amino acids. Trimming removed 6 bases at V and 2 bases at J, with 15 bases between.

Only a few counts were recorded for this clonotype. The rearrangement uses TRBV4-1 and TRBJ2-1; 13 bases fit TRBD2. The V gene's germline CDR1 is MGHRA and CDR2 YSYEKL. The CDR3 loop spans 16 amino acids. With V trimmed by 0 bases and J by 10 bases, 6 bases remained unmatched. CDR3 in amino acids: CASSQDGTSGGEEQFF. As DNA, the CDR3 is TGCGCCAGCAGCCAAGATGGAACTAGCGGGGGGGAGGAGCAGTTCTTC.

This clonotype was recorded a few times. The chain has TRBV15 and TRBJ1-1, with 8 bases that match TRBD1. Losses at the gene ends were 5 bases for V and 2 bases for J; bases not matched to a gene: 7. The CDR3 sequence is 15 residues long. Germline V CDR1 and CDR2: LNHNV, YYDKDF (reference sequence). CDR3 DNA: TGTGCCACCAGCCCCCTGACAGGGGTCAACACTGAAGCTTTCTTT. Translated, it gives CATSPLTGVNTEAFF.

This clonotype turned up a few times. The rearrangement uses TRBV12-3 or TRBV12-4 and TRBJ1-2; maybe TRBD1 (5 bases). The CDR3 spans 14 residues. With 3 bases removed from V and 0 bases from J, the gap between germline ends came to 8 bases. CDR3 residues: CASSFRGANYGYTF. In DNA, the CDR3 is TGTGCCAGCAGTTTTCGGGGCGCTAACTATGGCTACACCTTC.

This clonotype was seen once. The V and J genes are TRBV12-3 or TRBV12-4 and TRBJ2-1; maybe TRBD2 (5 bases). The V end lost 0 bases, the J end lost 15 bases, and 18 bases lay between the germline ends. This CDR3 has 14 residues. The CDR3 coding sequence is TGTGCCAGCAGTTTAGCCCCGGGATCCCTCGACCGGTTCTTC. Translating it yields CASSLAPGSLDRFF.